Listed below are T cell receptor beta chains from one sample, sequenced in a study of blood T cell repertoires in COVID-19. Assay: immunoSEQ multiplex PCR; the TCRdb copy retains only in-frame clones and omits some. The sample has approximately 240,000 clones; about 82% are singletons. Sequencing was carried out using peripheral blood. The receptors originated from a woman aged 60-70 years with active or convalescent COVID-19. Each CDR3 is given with its conserved first and last residue. Each record gives: J gene, D gene, V gene, clone size, CDR3 protein, CDR3 DNA. The D gene is left open where the match is weak. Clone size is stated in some rows and not others, as once, few, many or a class when expanded.

J: TRBJ2-1; D: .; V: TRBV6-4; size: once; CDR3: CASSVAPTGYNEQFF; DNA: TGTGCCAGCAGTGTTGCCCCAACAGGGTACAATGAGCAGTTCTTC
J: TRBJ2-3; D: .; V: TRBV5-1; size: .; CDR3: CASSLGGGAADTQYF; DNA: TGCGCCAGCAGCTTGGGAGGGGGGGCCGCGGATACGCAGTATTTT
J: TRBJ2-6; D: TRBD1; V: TRBV6-4; size: .; CDR3: CASSVDRGSGANVLTF; DNA: TGTGCCAGCAGTGTGGACAGGGGCTCTGGGGCCAACGTCCTGACTTTC
J: TRBJ1-2; D: .; V: TRBV3-1/TRBV3-2; size: .; CDR3: CASSPPGGAVGYTF; DNA: TGTGCCAGCAGCCCGCCGGGGGGGGCGGTTGGCTACACCTTC
J: TRBJ1-1; D: TRBD1; V: TRBV29-1; size: once; CDR3: CSAPGQLNTEAFF; DNA: TGCAGCGCCCCGGGACAGTTGAACACTGAAGCTTTCTTT
J: TRBJ2-2; D: TRBD2; V: TRBV7-2; size: .; CDR3: CASSLASGTGVVLFF; DNA: TGTGCCAGCAGCTTGGCCAGCGGGACGGGAGTAGTCCTGTTTTTT
J: TRBJ1-1; D: .; V: TRBV5-4; size: .; CDR3: CASSPEGGSTEAFF; DNA: TGTGCCAGCAGCCCCGAGGGGGGGAGCACTGAAGCTTTCTTT
J: TRBJ1-4; D: TRBD1; V: TRBV5-1; size: .; CDR3: CASSLEPGTVEKLFF; DNA: TGCGCCAGCAGCTTGGAACCCGGGACAGTTGAAAAACTGTTTTTT
J: TRBJ1-2; D: .; V: TRBV7-8; size: .; CDR3: CASSLNFNYEGYTF; DNA: TGTGCCAGCAGCTTAAACTTTAATTACGAGGGCTACACCTTC
J: TRBJ1-3; D: .; V: TRBV6-6; size: .; CDR3: CASSPGGGRSSGNTIYF; DNA: TGTGCCAGCAGTCCTGGGGGGGGCAGAAGCTCTGGAAACACCATATATTTT
J: TRBJ1-1; D: .; V: TRBV15; size: few; CDR3: CATSRVEGVNTEAFF; DNA: TGTGCCACCAGCAGAGTAGAAGGGGTGAACACTGAAGCTTTCTTT
J: TRBJ1-2; D: .; V: TRBV12-3/TRBV12-4; size: .; CDR3: CASSPGGRSGYTF; DNA: TGTGCCAGCAGTCCGGGGGGGCGAAGTGGCTACACCTTC
J: TRBJ1-2; D: .; V: TRBV4-2; size: .; CDR3: CASSQDPWQVIYGYTF; DNA: TGTGCCAGCAGCCAAGATCCGTGGCAGGTTATCTATGGCTACACCTTC
J: TRBJ2-2; D: TRBD2; V: TRBV5-1; size: .; CDR3: CASSILAANTGELFF; DNA: TGCGCCAGCAGCATACTAGCGGCGAACACCGGGGAGCTGTTTTTT
J: TRBJ1-4; D: .; V: TRBV4-1; size: once; CDR3: CASSQEGWGRDEKLFF; DNA: TGCGCCAGCAGCCAAGAGGGTTGGGGGAGGGATGAAAAACTGTTTTTT
J: TRBJ2-1; D: TRBD2; V: TRBV3-1/TRBV3-2; size: .; CDR3: CASSQAPMSGSVNEQFF; DNA: TGTGCCAGCAGCCAAGCCCCGATGAGCGGGAGTGTCAATGAGCAGTTCTTC
J: TRBJ2-7; D: TRBD2; V: TRBV5-6; size: .; CDR3: CASTSGTTPYEQYF; DNA: TGTGCCAGCACCAGCGGGACCACACCCTACGAGCAGTACTTC
J: TRBJ2-2; D: TRBD2; V: TRBV11-2; size: few; CDR3: CASSARTRPGELFF; DNA: TGTGCCAGCAGCGCCCGGACTAGGCCCGGGGAGCTGTTTTTT
J: TRBJ2-3; D: TRBD1; V: TRBV28; size: .; CDR3: CASSRTGTGDTDTQYF; DNA: TGTGCCAGCAGCCGAACCGGGACAGGGGACACAGATACGCAGTATTTT
J: TRBJ2-3; D: TRBD2; V: TRBV28; size: few; CDR3: CASIPVRGGKGTRTQYF; DNA: TGTGCCAGCATCCCCGTTCGGGGAGGGAAGGGGACCCGTACGCAGTATTTT
J: TRBJ2-5; D: TRBD2; V: TRBV6-6; size: .; CDR3: CASRSRLAQETQYF; DNA: TGTGCCAGCAGATCCAGACTAGCCCAAGAGACCCAGTACTTC
J: TRBJ1-2; D: .; V: TRBV7-8; size: .; CDR3: CASSLAVRAGVGYTF; DNA: TGTGCCAGCAGCTTAGCGGTTAGGGCGGGCGTTGGCTACACCTTC
J: TRBJ1-3; D: TRBD1; V: TRBV6-5; size: .; CDR3: CASRNRGFSGNTIYF; DNA: TGTGCCAGCAGAAACAGGGGTTTCTCTGGAAACACCATATATTTT
J: TRBJ1-1; D: .; V: TRBV19; size: .; CDR3: CASSSVALNTEAFF; DNA: TGTGCCAGTAGTAGTGTTGCGTTAAACACTGAAGCTTTCTTT
J: TRBJ2-1; D: TRBD2; V: TRBV27; size: .; CDR3: CASTFRTSGPFEQFF; DNA: TGTGCCAGCACCTTTCGGACTAGCGGCCCCTTTGAGCAGTTCTTC
J: TRBJ1-1; D: TRBD1; V: TRBV6-5; size: few; CDR3: CASSSQRGGFTEAFF; DNA: TGTGCCAGCAGTTCCCAGCGAGGGGGCTTTACTGAAGCTTTCTTT
J: TRBJ1-6; D: .; V: TRBV19; size: once; CDR3: CASSMGRPYNSPLHF; DNA: TGTGCCAGTAGTATGGGGAGGCCCTATAATTCACCCCTCCACTTT
J: TRBJ2-2; D: TRBD1; V: TRBV9; size: .; CDR3: CASSVVGGPNTGELFF; DNA: TGTGCCAGCAGCGTAGTAGGGGGCCCGAACACCGGGGAGCTGTTTTTT
J: TRBJ1-1; D: .; V: TRBV4-1; size: .; CDR3: CASSQGTEAFF; DNA: TGCGCCAGCAGCCAAGGGACAGAAGCTTTCTTT
J: TRBJ2-1; D: .; V: TRBV11-2; size: .; CDR3: CASSLDRSGNEQFF; DNA: TGTGCCAGCAGCTTAGACAGATCCGGGAATGAGCAGTTCTTC
J: TRBJ1-5; D: .; V: TRBV5-1; size: once; CDR3: CASSLEAGPNQPQHF; DNA: TGCGCCAGCAGCTTGGAGGCAGGGCCGAATCAGCCCCAGCATTTT
J: TRBJ2-7; D: .; V: TRBV6-5; size: .; CDR3: CASSYRDEQYF; DNA: TGTGCCAGCAGTTACCGGGACGAGCAGTACTTC
J: TRBJ2-5; D: TRBD2; V: TRBV28; size: .; CDR3: CASSLGSGQTQYF; DNA: TGTGCCAGCAGTTTAGGTAGCGGGCAGACCCAGTACTTC
J: TRBJ2-5; D: TRBD2; V: TRBV5-6; size: few; CDR3: CASSRAGGGETQYF; DNA: TGTGCCAGCAGTAGAGCGGGAGGAGGGGAGACCCAGTACTTC
J: TRBJ2-1; D: TRBD1; V: TRBV24-1; size: .; CDR3: CATSDRQGFVGEQFF; DNA: TGTGCCACCAGTGACCGACAGGGGTTTGTTGGTGAGCAGTTCTTC
J: TRBJ2-1; D: TRBD2; V: TRBV10-3; size: .; CDR3: CAISPGTSGSHNEQFF; DNA: TGTGCCATCAGTCCCGGGACTAGCGGGAGTCACAATGAGCAGTTCTTC
J: TRBJ2-7; D: TRBD2; V: TRBV5-4; size: .; CDR3: CASSSASGSPYEQYF; DNA: TGTGCCAGCAGCTCGGCTAGCGGGAGCCCCTACGAGCAGTACTTC
J: TRBJ1-6; D: .; V: TRBV18; size: .; CDR3: CASSQLSTVNSPLHF; DNA: TGTGCCAGCTCACAGTTAAGCACAGTTAATTCACCCCTCCACTTT
J: TRBJ2-3; D: TRBD2; V: TRBV28; size: .; CDR3: CASSSSGTKWSTDTQYF; DNA: TGTGCCAGCAGTTCGTCCGGGACTAAGTGGAGCACAGATACGCAGTATTTT
J: TRBJ2-1; D: TRBD2; V: TRBV2; size: .; CDR3: CASSGPRTSGGLRNEQFF; DNA: TGTGCCAGCAGTGGGCCTCGGACTAGCGGGGGCCTACGGAATGAGCAGTTCTTC
J: TRBJ1-2; D: .; V: TRBV5-6; size: .; CDR3: CASSLTGGGPYGYTF; DNA: TGTGCCAGCAGCCTGACGGGAGGAGGCCCTTATGGCTACACCTTC
J: TRBJ1-1; D: .; V: TRBV27; size: .; CDR3: CASSWRFGGGTTEAFF; DNA: TGTGCCAGCAGTTGGCGCTTCGGTGGGGGGACCACTGAAGCTTTCTTT
J: TRBJ1-1; D: TRBD1; V: TRBV5-8; size: few; CDR3: CASSSTIRQGRAFF; DNA: TGTGCCAGCAGCTCCACCATCCGACAGGGTAGAGCTTTCTTT
J: TRBJ1-2; D: TRBD1; V: TRBV10-3; size: .; CDR3: CAINGQGDGYTF; DNA: TGTGCCATCAACGGACAGGGAGACGGCTACACCTTC
J: TRBJ2-1; D: TRBD1; V: TRBV18; size: .; CDR3: CASSPGTGRNEQFF; DNA: TGTGCCAGCTCACCCGGGACAGGGAGAAATGAGCAGTTCTTC
J: TRBJ1-2; D: TRBD1; V: TRBV29-1; size: few; CDR3: CSVLTGGDYGYTF; DNA: TGCAGCGTTTTAACAGGGGGGGATTATGGCTACACCTTC
J: TRBJ2-3; D: TRBD1; V: TRBV7-3; size: .; CDR3: CASSLTGGVTDTQYF; DNA: TGTGCCAGCAGCTTGACAGGGGGCGTGACAGATACGCAGTATTTT
J: TRBJ2-4; D: .; V: TRBV7-9; size: .; CDR3: CASSWSRGSSAGINIQYF; DNA: TGTGCCAGCAGCTGGAGCAGGGGGTCAAGTGCGGGAATCAACATTCAGTACTTC
J: TRBJ1-3; D: .; V: TRBV2; size: few; CDR3: CASSGLSGNTIYF; DNA: TGTGCCAGCTCGGGTCTCTCTGGAAACACCATATATTTT
J: TRBJ1-1; D: .; V: TRBV5-1; size: .; CDR3: CASSLVANTEAFF; DNA: TGCGCCAGCAGCTTGGTAGCCAACACTGAAGCTTTCTTT
J: TRBJ2-1; D: TRBD2; V: TRBV7-2; size: .; CDR3: CASSWGLAGEPYNEQFF; DNA: TGTGCCAGCAGCTGGGGACTAGCGGGGGAACCCTACAATGAGCAGTTCTTC
J: TRBJ2-5; D: .; V: TRBV11-2; size: few; CDR3: CASSPDLGRETQYF; DNA: TGTGCCAGCAGCCCGGACTTAGGTCGAGAGACCCAGTACTTC
J: TRBJ2-1; D: .; V: TRBV9; size: .; CDR3: CASSPRGGSLIDEQFF; DNA: TGTGCCAGCAGCCCTAGAGGGGGTTCGTTAATCGATGAGCAGTTCTTC